Shown below are 3 T cell receptor beta chains from a single sample sequenced in a study of T cell repertoires in cytomegalovirus infection. Their antigens remain unidentified. MiXCR, run by TCRdb on the reads, gives a single entry per CDR3 protein. The sample has over 120,000 distinct CDR3 sequences; around 32% are singletons. The sequencing used CD8+ T cells from cultured PBMCs, collected from culture after CMV antigen stimulation. The source is a human donor in good health (CMV status not recorded). Some clones in this sample may be carry-over from other donors' samples.

This clonotype is classed as medium-sized. V and J are TRBV7-8 and TRBJ2-1, with TRBD2 matching 9 bases. CDR3 length: 21 amino acids. J lost 4 bases, V lost 1 base, and 20 bases had no gene match. CDR1 is SGHVS and CDR2 is FQNEAQ in the germline V gene. CDR3 residues: CASSLEPAIAGDILPYNEQFF. CDR3 DNA: TGTGCCAGCAGCTTAGAGCCCGCTATAGCGGGGGATATACTGCCTTACAATGAGCAGTTCTTC.

This clonotype was observed a few times. The CDR3 reads CATLRGDSYNEQFF. CDR3 coding DNA: TGTGCCACCTTAAGGGGGGACTCCTACAATGAGCAGTTCTTC. The chain combines TRBV6-2 or TRBV6-3 with TRBJ2-1; D may correspond to TRBD1 or TRBD2 (6 bases each). The germline CDR1 and CDR2 sequences are MNHEY and SVGEGT. Between the trimmed V and J ends, which lost 10 bases and 0 bases, there was a span of 13 bases. This CDR3 spans 14 amino acids.

This clonotype was detected many times. The chain uses TRBV28 and TRBJ1-1; 7 bases fit TRBD1. The CDR3 is made up of 15 amino acids. Germline CDR1 is MDHEN and CDR2 is SYDVKM. V was pared by 2 bases and J by 7 bases, with 10 bases of the junction left unmatched. The CDR3 bases are TGTGCCAGCAGTTTAGAGGCAGGGGGTGACGGTGAAGCTTTCTTT. It yields the protein CASSLEAGGDGEAFF.